A single sample is the source of the 4 T cell receptor beta chains below, sequenced in a study of regulatory T cells in long-lasting Graves disease (dated by TCRdb to 2020 to 2022). The time point label, read with the paper, signifies: newly diagnosed GD, antithyroid drugs for less than 3 months. RNA was extracted from PBMCs in TRIzol for both TCR sequencing and RNA sequencing. The receptor library was made with multiplex PCR. Instrument used: Illumina HiSeq 4000. To build TCR beta libraries, CDR3 regions were amplified by Arm-PCR using iRepertoire HTBI primers. TCRdb reran the public reads through fastp at Q25 and MiXCR, keeping productive beta chains. Every CDR3 protein is listed once, alongside the most common genes and DNA of its rows. The sample profile shows about 220,000 distinct CDR3 sequences; around a fifth of them were found once. 10% to 15% of the sample is held by the ten biggest clonotypes.

The same data also contributed to another study, on T cells in Graves' hyperthyroidism and ophthalmopathy.

The sequenced sample was peripheral blood mononuclear cells (PBMCs), obtained at new diagnosis, from a patient treated with antithyroid drugs. Receptors originate from a woman under 40 with Graves disease. Donor details come from another sample of the same person, matched by shared clones.

The sample holds one count of this clonotype. The V call is TRBV11-2, the J call TRBJ2-3; 11 positions agree with TRBD1. CDR3 length: 17 amino acids. Trimming took 1 base from V and 9 from J; bases not matched to a gene: 12. Germline-derived CDR1 and CDR2 are SGHAT and FQNNGV. The CDR3 DNA reads as TGTGCCAGCAGCTTAGCCCGGGACAGGGGGATGTGGGCGACGCAGTATTTT. This gives the protein CASSLARDRGMWATQYF.

There are many counts of this clonotype. The V call is TRBV20-1, the J call TRBJ2-7, with a weak D call TRBD2 (6 bases). The V gene lost 5 bases and the J gene lost 5 bases, with 22 bases spanning the gap. CDR1 and CDR2 (germline): DFQATT, SNEGSKA (reference sequence). The CDR3 spans 15 residues. The CDR3: CSAPRAGKSTNEQYF. The CDR3 region has the DNA TGCAGTGCTCCTAGGGCGGGAAAGTCGACTAACGAGCAGTACTTC.

This clonotype was counted at least ten times. The J gene is TRBJ2-5, the V gene TRBV6-2 or TRBV6-3; TRBD1 is a possible D gene (5 bases). This CDR3 has 13 residues. The V and J ends lost 4 bases and 2 bases respectively, with 8 bases between them. Germline CDR1 reads MNHEY; CDR2 reads SVGEGT. CDR3 DNA sequence: TGTGCCAGCAGTTCGACAGTACAAGAGACCCAGTACTTC. Translated, it gives CASSSTVQETQYF.

This clonotype has ten or more counts. V and J are TRBV19 and TRBJ2-5; a weak D match, TRBD2 (5 bases). Trimming cost V 4 bases and J 4 bases, with 13 bases left between them. This CDR3 contains 14 residues. The V gene's germline CDR1 is LNHDA and CDR2 SQIVND (reference sequence). In DNA form, the CDR3 reads TGTGCCAGTAGTACCGCAACGGGAAGAGAGACCCAGTACTTC. It codes for CASSTATGRETQYF.